This T cell receptor beta chain was sequenced for a study of CXCR3-negative and CXCR3-positive naive CD8 T cells. Overall study results and limits: PBMCs showed partially decreased CXCR3 expression after cryopreservation, and most assays used fresh PBMCs. Comparably high diversity was seen in both naive subsets, and much lower diversity in memory CD8+ cells.

The authors made the TRB cDNA libraries by 5' RACE using UMI labels. TCRdb reprocessed the 5' RACE reads, with one entry per CDR3 protein and no DNA. The sample includes about 5,900 distinct CDR3 sequences. The CDR3 loop spans 12 amino acids. CDR1 is SGHRS, CDR2 YFSETQ, per germline. The sorter processed each CD8+ T cell subset in triplicate at 250,000 to 300,000 cells apiece. Its frequency marks this clonotype as medium-sized. The antigen is not known. Sequenced: naive CXCR3- CD8+ T cells from blood. Subset defined: CD45RO-CCR7+CD27+CD95- naive CD8+ T cells lacking CXCR3 (TNR3-). This clonotype was sampled from a human donor in good health. Some clones in this sample may be carry-over from other donors' samples. The genes are TRBV5-1 and TRBJ2-7. CDR3 sequence: CASSSEGYEQYF.